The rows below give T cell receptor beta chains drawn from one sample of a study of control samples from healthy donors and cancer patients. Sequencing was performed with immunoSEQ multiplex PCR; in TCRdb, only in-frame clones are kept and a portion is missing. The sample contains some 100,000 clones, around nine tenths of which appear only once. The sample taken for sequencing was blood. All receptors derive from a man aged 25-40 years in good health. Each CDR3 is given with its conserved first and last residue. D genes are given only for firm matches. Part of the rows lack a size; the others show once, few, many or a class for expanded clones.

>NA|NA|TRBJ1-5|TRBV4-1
TGCGCCAGCAGCCAAGATGGGTCCCTGAGCAATCAGCCCCAGCATTTT
CASSQDGSLSNQPQHF
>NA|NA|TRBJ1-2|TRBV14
TGTGCCAGCAGCCAAAGTAATAGGGATGGCTACACCTTC
CASSQSNRDGYTF
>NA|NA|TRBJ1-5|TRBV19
TGTGCCAGTAGCTTCTCATCGGAATTGCAGCCCCAGCATTTT
CASSFSSELQPQHF
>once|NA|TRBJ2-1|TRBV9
TGTGCCAGCAGCGGGGGGATCTACAATGAGCAGTTCTTC
CASSGGIYNEQFF
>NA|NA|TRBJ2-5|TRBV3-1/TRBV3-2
TGTGCCAGCAGCAGCTACTTACAAGAGACCCAGTACTTC
CASSSYLQETQYF
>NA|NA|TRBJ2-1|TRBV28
TGTGCCAGCGCCCTAGCGACGTGGGACTACAATGAGCAGTTCTTC
CASALATWDYNEQFF
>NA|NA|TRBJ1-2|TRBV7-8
TGTGCCAGCAGCCTAGTAAGCTCGCCCGGTGGCTATGGCTACACCTTC
CASSLVSSPGGYGYTF
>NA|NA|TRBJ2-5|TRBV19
TGTGCCAGTAGTATGGCGGAGACCCAGTACTTC
CASSMAETQYF
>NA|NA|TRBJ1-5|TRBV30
TGTGCCTGGAGTGTAGAGCGGGGCCAGCCCCAGCATTTT
CAWSVERGQPQHF
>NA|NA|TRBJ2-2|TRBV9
TGTGCCAGCAGCTACAAACTGTACACCGGGGAGCTGTTTTTT
CASSYKLYTGELFF
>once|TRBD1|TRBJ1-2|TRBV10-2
TGCGCCAGCAAAGGGACAGGGGTCCCTGGCTACACCTTC
CASKGTGVPGYTF
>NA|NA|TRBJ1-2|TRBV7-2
TGTGCCAGCAACGCTTTCCGGGACGGCTATGGCTACACCTTC
CASNAFRDGYGYTF
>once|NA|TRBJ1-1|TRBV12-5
TGTGCTAGTGGCGACTGGGAAGCTTTCTTT
CASGDWEAFF
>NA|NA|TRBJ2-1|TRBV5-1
TGCGCCAGCAGCCCGTCCCTCGCCTACAATGAGCAGTTCTTC
CASSPSLAYNEQFF
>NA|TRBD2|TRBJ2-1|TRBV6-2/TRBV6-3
TGTGCCAGCAGTCCCGGGACTAGCGGGAGCGATGAGCAGTTCTTC
CASSPGTSGSDEQFF
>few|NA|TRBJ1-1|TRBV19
TGTGCCAGTAGTTTCGCCGCTAAACTGAACACTGAAGCTTTCTTT
CASSFAAKLNTEAFF
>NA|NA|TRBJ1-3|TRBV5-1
TGCGCCAGCAGCTTGGGCTCGGGTCCTCTAAACACCATATATTTT
CASSLGSGPLNTIYF
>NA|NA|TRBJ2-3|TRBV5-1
TGCGCCGGAACTTCGGACCAGCCTTGCACAGATACGCAGTATTTT
CAGTSDQPCTDTQYF
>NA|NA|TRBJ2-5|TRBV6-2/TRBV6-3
TGTGCCAGCAGTTTAAGGCCGTACCAAGAGACCCAGTACTTC
CASSLRPYQETQYF
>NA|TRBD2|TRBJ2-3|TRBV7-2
TGTGCCAGCAGCTTGGTGGGACTACTCTTAGATACGCAGTATTTT
CASSLVGLLLDTQYF
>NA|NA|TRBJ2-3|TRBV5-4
TGTGCCAGCAGCTTGTGGTATCAGAGCACAGATACGCAGTATTTT
CASSLWYQSTDTQYF
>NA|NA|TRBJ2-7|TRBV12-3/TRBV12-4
TGTGCCAGCAGTTTAGCTTACTACGAGCAGTACTTC
CASSLAYYEQYF
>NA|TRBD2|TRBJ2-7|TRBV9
TGTGCCAGCAGCGCTGGGACTAGCGGGAGTTACGAGCAGTACTTC
CASSAGTSGSYEQYF
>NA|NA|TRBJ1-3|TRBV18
TGTGCCAGCTCCCTCGACATATCGGGAAACACCATATATTTT
CASSLDISGNTIYF
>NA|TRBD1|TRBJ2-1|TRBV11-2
TGTGCCAGCAGCTTATTGGGACAGGGGATCGATGAGCAGTTCTTC
CASSLLGQGIDEQFF
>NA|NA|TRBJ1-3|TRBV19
TGTGCCAGTAGTATTGAATTAGGAAACACCATATATTTT
CASSIELGNTIYF
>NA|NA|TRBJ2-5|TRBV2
TGTGCCAGCAGTGCCGTGGGGGAGACCCAGTACTTC
CASSAVGETQYF
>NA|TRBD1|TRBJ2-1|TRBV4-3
TGCGCCAGCAGCCAACCGTACGGACAGGGGGCTGGTGAGCAGTTCTTC
CASSQPYGQGAGEQFF
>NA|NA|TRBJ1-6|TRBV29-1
TGCAGCGTTCAAACTGGGGCGGCTATTAATTCACCCCTCCACTTT
CSVQTGAAINSPLHF